The 22 T cell receptor beta chains given below trace back to one sample, sequenced in a study of T cells in localized non-small cell lung cancer. Profiled with immunoSEQ multiplex PCR; TCRdb holds only in-frame clones, not every one. The repertoire includes 35,000 to 50,000 clones, roughly 77% of them detected once, and under 45% sits in the top ten. The starting material was PBMCs, obtained before any cancer treatment. Every receptor here comes from a woman between 40 and 69 years old with stage II squamous cell lung carcinoma.

This chain connects TRBV6-1 to TRBJ1-2, with D possibly being TRBD1 (5 bases). Germline-derived CDR1 and CDR2 are MNHNS and SASEGT. Trimming left V 5 bases short and J 2 bases short, with 12 bases between. The CDR3 totals 14 residues. Here the CDR3 DNA reads TGTGCCAGCAGTTCGGGACTCACAAACTATGGCTACACCTTC. Protein product: CASSSGLTNYGYTF.

The chain links TRBV6-5 to TRBJ1-1, with D perhaps TRBD1 (6 bases). The CDR3 loop spans 14 amino acids. Germline loops: CDR1 MNHEY, CDR2 SVGAGI. Trimming left V 6 bases short and J 1 base short, with 12 bases between. The chain's CDR3 is CASRSDSWNTEAFF. Here the CDR3 DNA reads TGTGCCAGCAGGTCGGACAGCTGGAACACTGAAGCTTTCTTT.

This clone was found once. The V call is TRBV28, the J call TRBJ2-2, with 8 bases identical to TRBD2. This CDR3 contains 13 residues. Germline V gives CDR1 MDHEN, CDR2 SYDVKM. This CDR3 is CATGGSNTGELFF. The CDR3, as DNA: TGTGCTACGGGAGGGTCGAACACCGGGGAGCTGTTTTTT.

The chain uses TRBV28 and TRBJ1-3; D remains unclear. This CDR3 contains 12 residues. Between the trimmed V and J ends, which lost 2 bases and 2 bases, there was a span of 1 base. Germline V gives CDR1 MDHEN, CDR2 SYDVKM. This CDR3 is CASSLTGNTIYF. The CDR3 DNA sequence: TGTGCCAGCAGTTTAACTGGAAACACCATATATTTT.

The gene calls are TRBV7-6 and TRBJ1-2, with D perhaps matching TRBD1 (5 bases). Trimming removed 1 base at V and 8 bases at J, with 11 bases between. The CDR3 loop spans 13 amino acids. Germline CDR1 reads SGHVS; CDR2 reads FNYEAQ. CDR3 nucleotides: TGTGCCAGCAGCTTAGGAGGGGTCAGCGGCTACACCTTC. This encodes CASSLGGVSGYTF. Full variable domain (remainder filled in from reference TRBV7-6 and TRBJ1-2): GAGVSQSPRYKVTKRGQDVALRCDPISGHVSLYWYRQALGQGPEFLTYFNYEAQQDKSGLPNDRFSAERPEGSISTLTIQRTEQRDSAMYRCASSLGGVSGYTFGSGTRLTVV.

The V gene is TRBV5-6, the J gene TRBJ1-5, with TRBD1 matching 7 bases. Germline V gene lookup returns CDR1 SGHDT and CDR2 YYEEEE. The CDR3 totals 15 residues. V trimming: 0 bases; J trimming: 3 bases; junction bases outside the gene matches: 3. CDR3: CASSLGRGFNQPQHF. In nucleotides, the CDR3 is TGTGCCAGCAGCTTGGGCAGGGGGTTCAATCAGCCCCAGCATTTT.

The J gene is TRBJ1-1, the V gene TRBV28; possible D gene TRBD1, 6 bases. CDR3 length: 16 amino acids. Trimming pared 5 bases from V and 3 bases from J, leaving 19 bases between. Germline V gives CDR1 MDHEN, CDR2 SYDVKM. The CDR3 DNA sequence: TGTGCCAGCAGTCGCCCAGGGGCTTCGGGGGACACTGAAGCTTTCTTT. It codes for CASSRPGASGDTEAFF.

The chain employs TRBV7-8 and TRBJ1-1; 7 nucleotides agree with TRBD1. The J segment lost 1 base and the V segment lost 5 bases, leaving 7 bases of the junction unmatched. Germline values: CDR1 SGHVS, CDR2 FQNEAQ. CDR3 size: 15 residues. As DNA, the CDR3 is TGTGCCAGCAGCACCGGGGACAGTTGGAACACTGAAGCTTTCTTT. This translates into CASSTGDSWNTEAFF.

This clone was picked up a small number of times. The chain has TRBV19 and TRBJ2-3; 8 nucleotides align to TRBD2. From germline, CDR1 is LNHDA and CDR2 SQIVND (reference sequence). The CDR3 runs to 15 residues. V gave up 3 bases and J gave up 3 bases; unmatched junction bases: 5. CDR3 sequence: CASSIPAGATDTQYF. The CDR3 nucleotides read TGTGCCAGTAGTATCCCAGCGGGAGCGACAGATACGCAGTATTTT.

The chain couples TRBV27 to TRBJ1-1; maybe TRBD1 (5 bases). Germline values: CDR1 MNHEY, CDR2 SMNVEV (reference sequence). The germline V and J ends were trimmed by 6 bases and 3 bases, with 11 bases remaining between them. This CDR3 has 13 amino acids. The CDR3 protein is CASRNTGDTEAFF. The DNA of the CDR3 is TGTGCCAGCAGAAATACAGGTGACACTGAAGCTTTCTTT.

V is TRBV7-2 and J is TRBJ2-5, with 7 nucleotides matching TRBD2. Trimming at V came to 0 bases and at J to 2 bases, leaving 15 bases not matched to a gene. The CDR3 spans 19 residues. Germline loops: CDR1 SGHTA, CDR2 FQGNSA. The CDR3 DNA follows: TGTGCCAGCAGCTTAGCACGGACTAGTACTAAGTCCCCTCAAGAGACCCAGTACTTC. Translated: CASSLARTSTKSPQETQYF.

This clone has just a few counts. J is TRBJ2-7 and V is TRBV6-5; 7 positions match TRBD2. There are 14 residues in the CDR3. The J segment lost 7 bases and the V segment lost 5 bases, leaving 11 bases of the junction unmatched. CDR1 is MNHEY and CDR2 is SVGAGI in the germline V gene. Written as DNA, the CDR3 is TGTGCCAGCAGTGAAGTAACTGCCGGGGGGGAGCAGTACTTC. Amino acid sequence: CASSEVTAGGEQYF.

V and J are TRBV19 and TRBJ2-1; TRBD1 matches 9 bases. Germline CDR1 LNHDA, CDR2 SQIVND (reference sequence). Unmatched junction bases numbered 2, after V lost 1 base and J lost 4 bases. The CDR3 extends over 15 amino acids. CDR3 bases: TGTGCCAGTAGTATAGGGACAGGGGTATACAATGAGCAGTTCTTC. Translation: CASSIGTGVYNEQFF.

The sample holds one count of this clone. The V gene is TRBV7-6, the J gene TRBJ2-1; 8 bases are shared with TRBD1. Germline V gives CDR1 SGHVS, CDR2 FNYEAQ. This CDR3 has 15 amino acids. Unmatched junction bases numbered 1, after V lost 1 base and J lost 2 bases. The CDR3 spells CASSLGTGPYNEQFF. The CDR3, as DNA: TGTGCCAGCAGCTTAGGGACAGGGCCCTACAATGAGCAGTTCTTC.

The chain carries TRBV6-6 and TRBJ2-3, with unresolved D. This CDR3 has 11 residues. The V end lost 8 bases, the J end lost 0 bases, and 3 bases lay between the germline ends. From germline, CDR1 is MNHNY and CDR2 SVGAGI (reference sequence). CDR3 sequence reads: CASASTDTQYF. CDR3 nucleotide sequence: TGTGCCAGCGCGAGCACAGATACGCAGTATTTT.

The rearrangement uses TRBV10-3 and TRBJ2-5; D is unclear. This CDR3 spans 11 amino acids. Trimming stripped 4 bases from V and 2 bases from J, with 2 bases between. CDR1 ENHRY and CDR2 SYGVKD come from the germline V gene. In DNA, the CDR3 is TGTGCCATCAGTGTACAAGAGACCCAGTACTTC. Its translation: CAISVQETQYF.

J is TRBJ1-1 and V is TRBV10-2; 8 positions match TRBD1. This CDR3 has 13 residues. CDR1 WSHSY and CDR2 SAAADI come from the germline V gene. J lost 3 bases, V lost 9 bases, and 6 bases had no gene match. CDR3 in DNA: TGCGCCAGATCCCAGGGGGCGGACACTGAAGCTTTCTTT. Its translation: CARSQGADTEAFF.

J is TRBJ2-7 and V is TRBV19, with 8 bases that match TRBD1. V lost 4 bases to trimming and J lost 3 bases; unmatched junction nucleotides: 5. Germline V gene data show CDR1 as LNHDA and CDR2 as SQIVND (reference sequence). This CDR3 has 14 amino acids. Written as DNA, the CDR3 is TGTGCCAGTAGTACGGGGACAGGCAACTACGAGCAGTACTTC. This codes for CASSTGTGNYEQYF. The variable domain in full, with the rest retrieved from reference TRBV19 and TRBJ2-7, is DGGITQSPKYLFRKEGQNVTLSCEQNLNHDAMYWYRQDPGQGLRLIYYSQIVNDFQKGDIAEGYSVSREKKESFPLTVTSAQKNPTAFYLCASSTGTGNYEQYFGPGTRLTVT.

This clone turned up a few times. V usage is TRBV28 and J usage is TRBJ2-3, with 10 bases identical to TRBD2. Germline V lookup: CDR1 MDHEN, CDR2 SYDVKM. The CDR3 totals 16 residues. J was trimmed by 4 bases and V by 5 bases; bases with no gene match: 9. The CDR3 spells CASSAVLAGDADTQYF. The CDR3 DNA reads as TGTGCCAGCAGTGCCGTGCTAGCGGGAGACGCAGATACGCAGTATTTT.

This chain links TRBV28 with TRBJ1-4; D is unresolved. This CDR3 is 14 amino acids long. V lost 6 bases and J lost 5, with 13 bases in between. Germline CDR1 and CDR2: MDHEN and SYDVKM. The CDR3 DNA reads as TGTGCCAGCAGCTCCTCGGCAGGAAATGAAAAACTGTTTTTT. Translation gives CASSSSAGNEKLFF.

The chain carries TRBV6-1 and TRBJ1-2; a possible D gene is TRBD1 (6 bases). CDR1 is MNHNS and CDR2 is SASEGT in the germline V gene. The CDR3 runs 14 residues. Trimming took off 1 base at V and 4 bases at J, with 10 bases between the two ends. Here the CDR3 reads CASSEGTETYGYTF. CDR3 in DNA: TGTGCCAGCAGTGAAGGGACAGAAACCTATGGCTACACCTTC.

The CDR3 bases are TGTGCCACCGGACTAGTAGGAGATACGCAGTATTTT. Amino acids: CATGLVGDTQYF. This chain joins TRBV10-3 and TRBJ2-3; 7 bases fit TRBD2. With 10 bases clipped from V and 5 bases from J, the junction kept 6 bases outside the gene matches. CDR1 is ENHRY and CDR2 is SYGVKD in the germline V gene. CDR3 length equals 12 residues.